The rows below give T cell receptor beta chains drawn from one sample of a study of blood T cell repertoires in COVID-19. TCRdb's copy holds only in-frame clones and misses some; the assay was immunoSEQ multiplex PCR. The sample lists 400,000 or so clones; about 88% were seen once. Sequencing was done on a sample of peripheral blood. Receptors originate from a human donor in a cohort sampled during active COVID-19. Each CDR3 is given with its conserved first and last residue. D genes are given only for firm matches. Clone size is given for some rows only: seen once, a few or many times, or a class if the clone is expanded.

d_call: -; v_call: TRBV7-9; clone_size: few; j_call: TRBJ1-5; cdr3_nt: TGTGCCAGCAGTGCGGGGGCACGCCAGCCCCAGCATTTT; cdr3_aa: CASSAGARQPQHF
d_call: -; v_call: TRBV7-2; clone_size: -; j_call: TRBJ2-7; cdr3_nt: TGTGCCAGCAGCTTATCTGGCGGACTATACGAGCAGTACTTC; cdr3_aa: CASSLSGGLYEQYF
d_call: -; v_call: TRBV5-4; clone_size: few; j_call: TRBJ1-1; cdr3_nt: TGTGCCAGCAGCCTGGACGGAGAAGGCACTGAAGCTTTCTTT; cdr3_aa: CASSLDGEGTEAFF
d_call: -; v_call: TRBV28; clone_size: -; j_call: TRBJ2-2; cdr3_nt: TGTGCCAGCAGTTACCCGGGGACCGGGGAGCTGTTTTTT; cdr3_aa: CASSYPGTGELFF
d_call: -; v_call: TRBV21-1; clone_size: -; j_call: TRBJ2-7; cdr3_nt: TGTGCCAGCAGCATTGCTTTAGTTCCCCCTGAGCAGTACTTC; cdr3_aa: CASSIALVPPEQYF
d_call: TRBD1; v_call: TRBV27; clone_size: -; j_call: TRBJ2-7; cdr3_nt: TGTGCCAGCAGTCCTCTGGCAGGGGGCTTAGGAGACAGCGTCTACGAGCAGTACTTC; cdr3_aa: CASSPLAGGLGDSVYEQYF
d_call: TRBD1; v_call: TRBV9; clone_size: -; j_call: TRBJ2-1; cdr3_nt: TGTGCCAGCAGCGCGACAGGGGGCTTATACAATGAGCAGTTCTTC; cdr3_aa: CASSATGGLYNEQFF
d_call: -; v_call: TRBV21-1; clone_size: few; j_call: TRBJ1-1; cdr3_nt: TGTGCCAGCAGCAAAGGAGGGACAGGGTGTGGCACTGAAGCTTTCTTT; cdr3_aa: CASSKGGTGCGTEAFF
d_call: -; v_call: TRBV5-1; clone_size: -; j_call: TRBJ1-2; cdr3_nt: TGCGCCAGCAGCTTGTCGGGGGGGATTTCATATGGCTACACCTTC; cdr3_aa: CASSLSGGISYGYTF
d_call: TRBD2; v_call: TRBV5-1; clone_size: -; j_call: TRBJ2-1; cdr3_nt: TGCGCCAGCAGCTTTCGTAGTAGCGGGAGGGCCTCCTACAATGAGCAGTTCTTC; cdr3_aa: CASSFRSSGRASYNEQFF
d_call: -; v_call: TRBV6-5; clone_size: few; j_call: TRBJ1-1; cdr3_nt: TGTGCCAGCAGTCCGCACCTACAGGACGTTGAAGCTTTCTTT; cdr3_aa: CASSPHLQDVEAFF
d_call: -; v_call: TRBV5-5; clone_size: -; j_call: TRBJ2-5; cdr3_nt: TGTGCCAGCAGCTGGCGGGGGCGACAAGAGACCCAGTACTTC; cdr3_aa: CASSWRGRQETQYF
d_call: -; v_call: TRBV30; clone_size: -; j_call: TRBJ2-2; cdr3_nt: TGTGCCTGGAGTACTACGAACACCGGGGAGCTGTTTTTT; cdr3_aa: CAWSTTNTGELFF
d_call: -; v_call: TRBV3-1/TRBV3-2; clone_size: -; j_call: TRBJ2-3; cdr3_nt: TGTGCCAGCAGCCAAGATCTAAGCACAGATACGCAGTATTTT; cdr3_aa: CASSQDLSTDTQYF
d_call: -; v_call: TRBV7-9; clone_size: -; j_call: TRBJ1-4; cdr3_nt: TGTGCCAGCAGCTTAGACGAAAAGAGGGAAAAACTGTTTTTT; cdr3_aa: CASSLDEKREKLFF
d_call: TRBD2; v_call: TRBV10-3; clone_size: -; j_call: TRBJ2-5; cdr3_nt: TGTGCCATCAGTGGGACCCGGGGGGGGCAAGAGACCCAGTACTTC; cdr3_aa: CAISGTRGGQETQYF
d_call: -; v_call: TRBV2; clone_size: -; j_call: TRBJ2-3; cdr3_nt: TGTACCAGCTCCCGGGACACCCGCACAGATACGCAGTATTTT; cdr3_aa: CTSSRDTRTDTQYF
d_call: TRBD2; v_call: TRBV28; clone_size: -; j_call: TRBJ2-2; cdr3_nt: TGTGCCAGCAGTCCTCTAGCGGGAGGTCCCGGGGAGCTGTTTTTT; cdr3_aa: CASSPLAGGPGELFF
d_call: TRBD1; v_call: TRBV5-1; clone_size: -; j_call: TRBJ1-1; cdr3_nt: TGCGCCAGCAGCCCGGGACAGCGGAACACTGAAGCTTTCTTT; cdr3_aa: CASSPGQRNTEAFF
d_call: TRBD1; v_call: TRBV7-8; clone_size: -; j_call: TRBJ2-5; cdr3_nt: TGTGCCAGCAGCAAGGACAGGCTGGGAGAGGCCCAGTACTTC; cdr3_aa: CASSKDRLGEAQYF
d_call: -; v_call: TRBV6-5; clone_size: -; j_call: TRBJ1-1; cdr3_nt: TGTGCCAGCAGTATACAGGGAGCGGACACTGAAGCTTTCTTT; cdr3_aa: CASSIQGADTEAFF
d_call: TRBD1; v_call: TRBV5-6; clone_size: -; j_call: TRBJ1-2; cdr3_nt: TGTGCCAGCAGCGCGTACCGGGACAGGGTTTTATATGGCTACACCTTC; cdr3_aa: CASSAYRDRVLYGYTF
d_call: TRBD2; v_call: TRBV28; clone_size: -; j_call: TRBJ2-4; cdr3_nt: TGTGCCAGCAGTCCCGACTCGGGGGGAGAGATTCAGTACTTC; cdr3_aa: CASSPDSGGEIQYF
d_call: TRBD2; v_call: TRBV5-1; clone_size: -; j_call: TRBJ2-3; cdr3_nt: TGCGCCAGCGCAATAGAGGTAGCGGGATTGGCAGATACGCAGTATTTT; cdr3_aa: CASAIEVAGLADTQYF
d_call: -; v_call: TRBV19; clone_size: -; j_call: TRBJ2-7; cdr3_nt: TGTGCCAGTAGTATCCCAGGGGACTCCTACGAGCAGTACTTC; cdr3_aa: CASSIPGDSYEQYF
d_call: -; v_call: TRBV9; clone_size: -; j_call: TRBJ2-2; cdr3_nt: TGTGCCAGCAGCGTAGGAGGGACGCCTTCAGGGGCCACCGGGGAGCTGTTTTTT; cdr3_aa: CASSVGGTPSGATGELFF
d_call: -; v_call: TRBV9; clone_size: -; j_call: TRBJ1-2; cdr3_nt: TGTGCCAGCAGCCCGGAGGGACCGAGATATGGCTACACCTTC; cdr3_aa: CASSPEGPRYGYTF
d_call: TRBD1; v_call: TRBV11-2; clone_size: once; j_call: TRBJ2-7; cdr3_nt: TGTGCCAGCAGCTTAGGACAGGGGGGGATCGGATACGAGCAGTACTTC; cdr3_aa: CASSLGQGGIGYEQYF
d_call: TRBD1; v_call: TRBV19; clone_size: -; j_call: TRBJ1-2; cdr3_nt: TGTGCCAGTAAGGTACCGGGACAGGGTAACTATGGCTACACCTTC; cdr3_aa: CASKVPGQGNYGYTF
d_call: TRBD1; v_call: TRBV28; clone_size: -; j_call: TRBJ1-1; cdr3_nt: TGTGCCAGCAGTCCTGACAGGGGGGAAGCTTTCTTT; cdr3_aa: CASSPDRGEAFF
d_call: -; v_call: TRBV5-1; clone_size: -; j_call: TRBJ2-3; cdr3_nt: TGCGCCAGCAGCTTGGCAGGGGCTCTCACAGATACGCAGTATTTT; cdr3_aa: CASSLAGALTDTQYF
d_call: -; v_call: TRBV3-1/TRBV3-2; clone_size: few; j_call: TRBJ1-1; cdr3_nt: TGTGCCAGCAGCCACGAGGCACTTAACACTGAAGCTTTCTTT; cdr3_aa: CASSHEALNTEAFF
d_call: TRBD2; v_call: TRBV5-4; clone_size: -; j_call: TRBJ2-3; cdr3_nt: TGTGCCAGCAGCGGGGGACTAGCGGGGGTTCGCACAGATACGCAGTATTTT; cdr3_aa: CASSGGLAGVRTDTQYF
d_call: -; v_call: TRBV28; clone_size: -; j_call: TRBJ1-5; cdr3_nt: TGTGCCAGCAGTCTACCAGGGAGGGATCAGCCCCAGCATTTT; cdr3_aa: CASSLPGRDQPQHF
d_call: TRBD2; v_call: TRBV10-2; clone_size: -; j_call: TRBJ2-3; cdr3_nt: TGCGCCAGCAGAGAGACTAGCGGGAGGGGAGATACGCAGTATTTT; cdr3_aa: CASRETSGRGDTQYF
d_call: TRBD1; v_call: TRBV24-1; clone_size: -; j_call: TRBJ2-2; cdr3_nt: TGTGCCACCAGTGATCAGCCGGGACAGGGTAACACCGGGGAGCTGTTTTTT; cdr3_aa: CATSDQPGQGNTGELFF
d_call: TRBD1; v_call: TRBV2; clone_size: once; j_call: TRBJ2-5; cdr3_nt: TGTGCCAGCAGTGGAGAGGGACAGGGAGAGGAAGAGACCCAGTACTTC; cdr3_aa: CASSGEGQGEEETQYF
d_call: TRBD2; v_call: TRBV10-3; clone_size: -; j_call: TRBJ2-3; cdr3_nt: TGTGCCACCCGGTTGAGAAGGGGACTAGCGGGGGAAGATACGCAGTATTTT; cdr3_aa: CATRLRRGLAGEDTQYF
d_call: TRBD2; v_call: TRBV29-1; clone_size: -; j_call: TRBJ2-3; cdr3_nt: TGCAGCGTTTGTCAAGGGACTAGCCGGCGAGATACGCAGTATTTT; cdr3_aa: CSVCQGTSRRDTQYF
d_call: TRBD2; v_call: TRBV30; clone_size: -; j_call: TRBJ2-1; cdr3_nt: TGTGCCTGGAGGGGGGGAGGGGCAAGCTCCTACAATGAGCAGTTCTTC; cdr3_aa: CAWRGGGASSYNEQFF